This TCR beta chain was retrieved from a study of cytomegalovirus exposure and HLA in healthy donors. Findings and caveats of the study: Later work associated fewer than 20,000 TCR beta sequences with HLA alleles at 0.05 false discovery rate. Association of a missense DCLRE1C variant with TCR beta V- and J-gene trimming was reported in a later analysis. Immune exposure was documented only through CMV serostatus.

On this clone: Its antigen is not known.

Use of 60 Vbeta and 13 Jbeta primers characterized the PCR. The table came from immunoSEQ multiplex PCR; TCRdb's copy has only in-frame clones and leaves some out. This table has around 150,000 clones, over 75% appearing once. CDR1 ENHRY and CDR2 SYGVKD come from the germline V gene. Trimming cost V 6 bases and J 0 bases, with 8 bases left between them. This CDR3 is 13 amino acids long. Sequencing was done on a sample of PBMCs. This TCR came from a human donor in good health. The rearrangement links TRBV10-3 to TRBJ1-1, with D perhaps TRBD1 (5 bases). CDR3 nucleotides: TGTGCCATCAGGGACAATTTGAACACTGAAGCTTTCTTT. The encoded protein is CAIRDNLNTEAFF.